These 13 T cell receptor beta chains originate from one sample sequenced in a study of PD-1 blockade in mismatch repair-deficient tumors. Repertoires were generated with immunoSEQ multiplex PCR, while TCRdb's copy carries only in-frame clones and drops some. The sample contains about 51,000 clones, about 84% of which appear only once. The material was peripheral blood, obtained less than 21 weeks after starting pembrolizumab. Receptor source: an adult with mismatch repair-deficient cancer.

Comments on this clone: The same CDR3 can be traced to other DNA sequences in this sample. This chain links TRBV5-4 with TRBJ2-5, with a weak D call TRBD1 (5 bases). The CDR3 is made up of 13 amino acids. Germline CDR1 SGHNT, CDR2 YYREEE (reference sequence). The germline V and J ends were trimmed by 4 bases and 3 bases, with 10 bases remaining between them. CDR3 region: CASSRDRKETQYF. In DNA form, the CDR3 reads TGTGCCAGCAGCCGAGACAGAAAAGAGACCCAGTACTTC.

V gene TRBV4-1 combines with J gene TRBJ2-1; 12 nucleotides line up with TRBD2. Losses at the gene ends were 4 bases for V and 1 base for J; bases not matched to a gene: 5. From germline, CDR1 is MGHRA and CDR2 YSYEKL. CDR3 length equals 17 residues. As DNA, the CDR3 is TGCGCCAGCAGCCCTCTAGCGGGAGGGCCGTCCTACAATGAGCAGTTCTTC. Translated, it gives CASSPLAGGPSYNEQFF.

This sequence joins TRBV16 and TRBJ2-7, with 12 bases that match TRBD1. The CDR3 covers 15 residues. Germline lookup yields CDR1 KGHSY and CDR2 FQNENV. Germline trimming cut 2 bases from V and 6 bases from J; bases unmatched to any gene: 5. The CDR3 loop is CASSQKWDRGLEQYF. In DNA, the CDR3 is TGTGCCAGCAGCCAAAAGTGGGACAGGGGGCTCGAGCAGTACTTC. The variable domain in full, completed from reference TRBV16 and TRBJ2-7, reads GEEVAQTPKHLVRGEGQKAKLYCAPIKGHSYVFWYQQVLKNEFKFLISFQNENVFDETGMPKERFSAKCLPNSPCSLEIQATKLEDSAVYFCASSQKWDRGLEQYFGPGTRLTVT.

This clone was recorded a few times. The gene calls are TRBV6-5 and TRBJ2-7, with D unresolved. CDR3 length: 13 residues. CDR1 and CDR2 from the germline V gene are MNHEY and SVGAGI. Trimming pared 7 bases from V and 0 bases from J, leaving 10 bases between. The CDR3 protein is CASKKDSSYEQYF. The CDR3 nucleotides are TGTGCCAGCAAGAAGGATAGCTCCTACGAGCAGTACTTC.

CDR3 nucleotides: TGTGCTAGTGGTTCTGGCTGGGGGGATGAGCAGTTCTTC. This codes for CASGSGWGDEQFF. The rearrangement links TRBV12-5 to TRBJ2-1; D may be TRBD2 (6 bases). Per the germline V gene, CDR1 is LGHNT and CDR2 is FRNRAP. Trimming took off 4 bases at V and 8 bases at J, with 12 bases between the two ends. The CDR3 has 13 amino acids.

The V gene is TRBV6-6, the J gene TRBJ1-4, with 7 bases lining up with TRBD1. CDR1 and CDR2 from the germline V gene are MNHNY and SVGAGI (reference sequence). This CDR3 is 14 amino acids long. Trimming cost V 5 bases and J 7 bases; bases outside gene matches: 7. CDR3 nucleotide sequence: TGTGCCAGCAGTCAGAGAGGGGGCTTTGAAAAACTGTTTTTT. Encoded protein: CASSQRGGFEKLFF.

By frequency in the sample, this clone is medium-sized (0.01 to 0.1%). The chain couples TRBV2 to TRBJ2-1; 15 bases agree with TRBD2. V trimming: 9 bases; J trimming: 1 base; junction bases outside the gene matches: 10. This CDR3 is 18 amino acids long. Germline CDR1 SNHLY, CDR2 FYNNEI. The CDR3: CARAPGLAGGYSYNEQFF. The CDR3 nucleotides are TGTGCCAGGGCACCGGGACTAGCGGGAGGTTATTCCTACAATGAGCAGTTCTTC. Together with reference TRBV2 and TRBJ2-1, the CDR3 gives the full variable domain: EPEVTQTPSHQVTQMGQEVILRCVPISNHLYFYWYRQILGQKVEFLVSFYNNEISEKSEIFDDQFSVERPDGSNFTLKIRSTKLEDSAMYFCARAPGLAGGYSYNEQFFGPGTRLTVL.

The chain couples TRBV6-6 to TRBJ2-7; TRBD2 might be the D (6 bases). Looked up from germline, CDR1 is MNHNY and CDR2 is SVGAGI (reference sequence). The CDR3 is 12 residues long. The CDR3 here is CAVKRATYEQYF. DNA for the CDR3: TGTGCAGTAAAGCGGGCCACCTACGAGCAGTACTTC.

CDR3 residues: CASSQDGTSTDTQYF. DNA of the CDR3: TGTGCCAGCAGCCAGGACGGAACTAGCACAGATACGCAGTATTTT. The rearrangement links TRBV9 to TRBJ2-3; no firm D call. Trimming shortened V by 4 bases and J by 0 bases, and 12 bases separated the two germline ends. CDR1 and CDR2 from the germline V gene are SGDLS and YYNGEE. The CDR3 is 15 residues long.

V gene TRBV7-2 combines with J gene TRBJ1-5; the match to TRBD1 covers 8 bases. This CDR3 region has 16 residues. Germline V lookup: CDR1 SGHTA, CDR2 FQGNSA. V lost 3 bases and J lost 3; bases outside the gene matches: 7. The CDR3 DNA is TGTGCCAGCAGCTTCCAGGGACAGGTGCCCAATCAGCCCCAGCATTTT. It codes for CASSFQGQVPNQPQHF.

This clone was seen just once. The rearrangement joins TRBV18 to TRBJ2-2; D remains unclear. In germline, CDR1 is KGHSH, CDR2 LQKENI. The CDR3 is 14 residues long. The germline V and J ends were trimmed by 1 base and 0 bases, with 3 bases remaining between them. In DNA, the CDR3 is TGTGCCAGCTCACCACAGTCGAACACCGGGGAGCTGTTTTTT. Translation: CASSPQSNTGELFF.

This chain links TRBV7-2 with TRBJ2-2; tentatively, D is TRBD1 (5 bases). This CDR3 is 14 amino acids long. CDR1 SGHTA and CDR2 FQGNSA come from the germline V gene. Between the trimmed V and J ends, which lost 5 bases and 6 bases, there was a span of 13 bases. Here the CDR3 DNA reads TGTGCCAGCAGCCGAGAAATGGGGCCCGGGGAGCTGTTTTTT. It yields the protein CASSREMGPGELFF. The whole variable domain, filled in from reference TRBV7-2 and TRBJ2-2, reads GAGVSQSPSNKVTEKGKDVELRCDPISGHTALYWYRQSLGQGLEFLIYFQGNSAPDKSGLPSDRFSAERTGGSVSTLTIQRTQQEDSAVYLCASSREMGPGELFFGEGSRLTVL.

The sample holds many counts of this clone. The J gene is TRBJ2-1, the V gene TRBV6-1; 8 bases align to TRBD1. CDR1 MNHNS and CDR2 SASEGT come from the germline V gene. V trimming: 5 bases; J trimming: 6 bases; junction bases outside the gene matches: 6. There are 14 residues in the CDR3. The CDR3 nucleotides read TGTGCCAGCAGTAAGGACAGGGCCTCCAATGAGCAGTTCTTC. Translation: CASSKDRASNEQFF.